One T cell receptor (beta chain) is described in this entry. Cohorts were based on clinical histories the participants reported. The V segment lost 5 bases and the J segment 4 bases; nucleotides outside the gene matches: 2. CDR3 length equals 14 residues. Looked up from germline, CDR1 is LGHDT and CDR2 is YNNKEL (reference sequence). Authors' processing steps: Scientists estimated how many nucleated cells there were by amplifying reference gene primers. The data were produced by immunoSEQ multiplex PCR, yet TCRdb's version contains in-frame clones alone and is incomplete. The V and J calls and clone size are taken from that table; D and trimming were inferred from the DNA. Seen here are 330,000 or so clones, about 90% observed once, and the top ten hold 5%. This sample was included in a study of blood T cell repertoires in COVID-19. Study background: Spain, Italy and the United States supplied samples that represented acute and convalescent COVID-19.

The TCR was taken from a man aged 25 to 40 who had recovered from COVID-19. The sequencing input was PBMCs or T cells enriched from blood (not recorded which). This chain links TRBV3-1 (or the pseudogene TRBV3-2) with TRBJ1-5, with 10 bases matching TRBD1. CDR3 sequence (DNA): TGTGCCAGCAGCGTGGGACAGGGGAATCAGCCCCAGCATTTT. Residues: CASSVGQGNQPQHF.